The 19 T cell receptor beta chains given below trace back to one sample, sequenced in a study of cytomegalovirus exposure and HLA in healthy donors. PCR amplification relied on 60 Vbeta primers (plus 13 Jbeta primers). Sequencing was performed with immunoSEQ multiplex PCR; in TCRdb, only in-frame clones are kept and a portion is missing. There are 130,000 to 150,000 clones in the sample; about three quarters occur only once, and under 0.8% lies in the top ten. Sequenced material: PBMCs. These receptors were obtained from a male donor in good health and CMV-seronegative.

The chain uses TRBV4-3 and TRBJ2-1, with 7 bases matching TRBD1. This CDR3 spans 15 amino acids. With 1 base clipped from V and 9 bases from J, the junction kept 9 bases outside the gene matches. The germline V gene has CDR1 LGHNA and CDR2 YSLEER. The CDR3 loop is CASSQGGGREGEQFF. For the CDR3, the DNA is TGCGCCAGCAGCCAAGGAGGGGGCAGGGAAGGTGAGCAGTTCTTC.

The CDR3 DNA reads TGTGCCAGCAGCGTAAGCGGGACCGGTCCCGAGCAGTACTTC. This codes for CASSVSGTGPEQYF. The chain joins TRBV9 to TRBJ2-7; 7 bases fit TRBD2. The trim removed 1 base at V and 6 bases at J, leaving 7 bases unmatched. Germline V CDR1 and CDR2: SGDLS, YYNGEE. The CDR3 consists of 14 residues.

V is TRBV18 and J is TRBJ2-5; D remains ambiguous. Trimming pared 6 bases from V and 5 bases from J, leaving 13 bases between. The CDR3 is 13 amino acids. Germline V CDR1 and CDR2: KGHSH, LQKENI. In nucleotides, the CDR3 is TGTGCCAGCTCCCTCGTGGAGAGGGAGACCCAGTACTTC. As protein: CASSLVERETQYF.

The rearrangement links TRBV18 to TRBJ1-1, with TRBD1 as a possible D gene (6 bases). The CDR3 totals 14 residues. Per the germline V gene, CDR1 is KGHSH and CDR2 is LQKENI. Trimming removed 2 bases from V and 3 bases from J, with 10 bases in between. The CDR3 is CASSPNREYTEAFF. CDR3 sequence (DNA): TGTGCCAGCTCACCAAACAGGGAGTACACTGAAGCTTTCTTT.

This clone occurred once. The rearrangement links TRBV4-3 to TRBJ2-2, with D perhaps TRBD2 (5 bases). Trimming cost V 0 bases and J 3 bases, with 14 bases left between them. CDR1 is LGHNA, CDR2 YSLEER, per germline. The CDR3 is 17 residues long. CDR3 protein: CASSQDLGRGYTGELFF. The CDR3 DNA sequence: TGCGCCAGCAGCCAAGATCTAGGTCGGGGATACACCGGGGAGCTGTTTTTT.

The V gene is TRBV6-5, the J gene TRBJ2-2; tentative D call: TRBD2 (5 bases). Trimming left V 4 bases short and J 5 bases short, with 17 bases between. The CDR3 is 16 amino acids. The germline gives CDR1 MNHEY, CDR2 SVGAGI. The CDR3 sequence is CASSFPDTRVTGELFF. CDR3 in DNA: TGTGCCAGCAGTTTCCCTGACACTAGGGTAACCGGGGAGCTGTTTTTT.

The chain recombines TRBV7-2 with TRBJ2-7, with 9 bases fitting TRBD1. Germline assignment: CDR1 SGHTA and CDR2 FQGNSA. Trimming at V came to 1 base and at J to 7 bases, leaving 8 bases not matched to a gene. The CDR3 covers 15 residues. This CDR3 reads CASSLGVGTGWEQYF. CDR3 DNA: TGTGCCAGCAGCTTAGGGGTCGGGACAGGGTGGGAGCAGTACTTC.

This chain uses TRBV6-1 with TRBJ1-5; tentative D call: TRBD1 (5 bases). V was shortened by 3 bases and J by 5 bases, with 11 bases between the two germline ends. This CDR3 comprises 14 residues. The germline CDR1 and CDR2 sequences are MNHNS and SASEGT. Written as DNA, the CDR3 is TGTGCCAGCAGTGAGGGGGGTTCGTATCAGCCCCAGCATTTT. It yields the protein CASSEGGSYQPQHF.

CDR3 sequence reads: CASSPGPGTEAFF. The DNA for the CDR3 is TGTGCCAGCAGCCCCGGACCGGGGACTGAAGCTTTCTTT. The chain joins TRBV7-3 to TRBJ1-1; D unclear. The CDR3 sequence is 13 residues long. V lost 5 bases to trimming and J lost 5 bases, with 12 bases between them. The germline gives CDR1 SGHTA, CDR2 FQGTGA.

The chain has TRBV7-9 and TRBJ1-4; tentatively, D is TRBD1 (5 bases). V lost 4 bases to trimming and J lost 5 bases, with 11 bases between them. This CDR3 contains 14 residues. CDR1 SEHNR and CDR2 FQNEAQ come from the germline V gene (reference sequence). The CDR3 region has the DNA TGTGCCAGCAGCTCCCAGGGCAGCAATGAAAAACTGTTTTTT. Amino acid sequence: CASSSQGSNEKLFF.

This clone has a single count. The chain couples TRBV18 to TRBJ2-7; TRBD1 matches 9 bases. Per the germline V gene, CDR1 is KGHSH and CDR2 is LQKENI. The CDR3 has 16 residues. Germline trimming cut 0 bases from V and 6 bases from J; bases unmatched to any gene: 9. The CDR3, as DNA: TGTGCCAGCTCACCACCGCAGGGACAGGGATGGGGCGAGCAGTACTTC. This translates into CASSPPQGQGWGEQYF.

The chain is built from TRBV6-5 and TRBJ1-1; D perhaps matches TRBD1 (5 bases). The V end lost 6 bases, the J end lost 1 base, and 9 bases lay between the germline ends. The CDR3 is made up of 13 amino acids. Germline-derived CDR1 and CDR2 are MNHEY and SVGAGI. The CDR3 DNA is TGTGCCAGCAGCCGCGGACAGAACACTGAAGCTTTCTTT. This gives the protein CASSRGQNTEAFF.

The chain carries TRBV6-5 and TRBJ1-1, with 7 bases lining up with TRBD1. Germline V lookup: CDR1 MNHEY, CDR2 SVGAGI. The CDR3 is 14 residues long. The junction had 11 bases not matched to a gene; V was cut back by 2 bases and J by 11 bases. The DNA of the CDR3 is TGTGCCAGCAGTTACACGACAGGGACCGATTCGGCTTTCTTT. Translating it yields CASSYTTGTDSAFF.

The chain recombines TRBV7-9 with TRBJ2-1; possibly TRBD1 for D (6 bases). CDR1 and CDR2 (germline): SEHNR, FQNEAQ (reference sequence). The CDR3 length is 16 residues. V was pared by 5 bases and J by 1 base, with 15 bases between. The DNA for the CDR3 is TGTGCCAGCAGCATAACCAGGGGCCCTTCCTACAATGAGCAGTTCTTC. Its translation: CASSITRGPSYNEQFF.

J is TRBJ2-7 and V is TRBV7-2, with 11 bases matching TRBD2. V lost 1 base, J lost 7 bases, and 6 bases stayed unmatched. Per germline, CDR1 SGHTA and CDR2 FQGNSA. The CDR3 length is 15 residues. The CDR3 DNA sequence: TGTGCCAGCAGCTTAGGTAGCGGGAGGGCCGGTGAGCAGTACTTC. The encoded protein is CASSLGSGRAGEQYF.

Only one count was recorded for this clone. The CDR3 DNA reads TGTGCCAGCAGTAATCTACAAGAGACCCAGTACTTC. This gives the protein CASSNLQETQYF. This chain uses TRBV6-5 with TRBJ2-5; no reliable D call. The V end lost 5 bases, the J end lost 2 bases, and 6 bases lay between the germline ends. Per the germline V gene, CDR1 is MNHEY and CDR2 is SVGAGI. This CDR3 spans 12 amino acids.

Comments on this clone: Mismatch with germline at one junction end may stem from a read error. The chain has TRBV7-9 and TRBJ1-1; tentative D call: TRBD1 (6 bases). CDR1 and CDR2 from the germline V gene are SEHNR and FQNEAQ (reference sequence). The CDR3 length is 17 residues. This chain's CDR3 is CSSSLAPGGQRDTEAFF. The CDR3 nucleotides are TGTTCCAGCAGCTTAGCCCCCGGGGGGCAACGGGACACTGAAGCTTTCTTT.

The chain is built from TRBV9 and TRBJ1-2, with D possibly being TRBD1 (5 bases). The CDR3 spans 14 residues. Germline V CDR1 and CDR2: SGDLS, YYNGEE. Deletions cut 4 bases from V and 9 bases from J, with 19 bases between. The CDR3 DNA is TGTGCCAGCAGCCTGGGAGGGACGGTTTATCGCTACACCTTC. As protein: CASSLGGTVYRYTF.

The chain carries TRBV29-1 and TRBJ1-2, with TRBD1 identical over 8 bases. V dropped 7 bases and J dropped 0; count of bases not matched to a gene: 4. The CDR3 consists of 13 residues. CDR1 SQVTM and CDR2 ANQGSEA come from the germline V gene. The CDR3 DNA reads TGCAGCGCCGGGACAGGTTCTAACTATGGCTACACCTTC. This encodes CSAGTGSNYGYTF.